Here is one T cell receptor beta chain with its context. What it recognizes is unknown. This record comes from a study of identical twins. Regarding the study as a whole: The abundant beta clonotypes from cord blood had fewer insertions, and memory repertoires had none of this. Low generation-probability sequences were in excess among twin-shared out-of-frame alpha sequences. Researchers caution that invariant MAIT and iNKT cells could partly confound zero-insertion analyses.

TCRdb used MiXCR to reprocess the 5' RACE reads, holding one entry per CDR3 protein. This sample has about 720,000 distinct CDR3 sequences, with more than 6.5% found just once. Germline CDR1 and CDR2: WNHNN and SYGVQD (reference sequence). This CDR3 is built from 14 residues. V lost 4 bases and J lost 4; bases outside the gene matches: 2. These data also formed part of another study, on yellow fever vaccine responses in identical twins.

What was sequenced was PBMCs. This clonotype originated in a woman aged 18-29 years in good health. This rearrangement joins TRBV10-1 to TRBJ2-2; the match to TRBD1 covers 8 bases. The CDR3 DNA sequence: TGCGCCAGCAGTGCGACAGGGGTCACCGGGGAGCTGTTTTTT. Amino acid sequence: CASSATGVTGELFF.